This TCR beta chain was identified in a study of T cell changes during pregnancy in multiple sclerosis. Germline V CDR1 and CDR2: MNHEY, SVGAGI. V shed 3 bases and J shed 6 bases, with 12 bases lying between them. There are 14 residues in the CDR3. TCRdb's table, derived via immunoSEQ multiplex PCR, lists solely in-frame clones and lacks some. Among roughly 80,000 clones listed, more than 85% were seen once. The clonotype was recovered from a female donor in good health, enrolled as a control in a pregnancy study. The sample here was peripheral blood, taken after pregnancy. The V and J genes are TRBV6-5 and TRBJ1-5; D not certain. CDR3: CASSYSPVGQPQHF. CDR3 bases: TGTGCCAGCAGTTATAGCCCGGTGGGTCAGCCCCAGCATTTT.